The sequence of this TCR beta chain was determined in a study of T-cell reconstitution after alpha-beta-depleted transplantation in children. Trimming at V came to 9 bases and at J to 7 bases, leaving 4 bases not matched to a gene. Germline CDR1 MNHNY, CDR2 SVGAGI (reference sequence). The CDR3 consists of 13 residues. The authors prepared the TCRbeta library with unique molecular identifiers. TCRdb recomputed calls from the PCR reads with MiXCR, one row per CDR3 protein. The repertoire has about 830,000 distinct CDR3 sequences, roughly 15% of them found once; the top ten carry roughly 5%. This clonotype has ten or more counts.

This receptor was taken from a male patient between 5 and 17 years old who had a stem cell transplant for acute lymphoblastic leukemia, so the T cells may come from the graft donor. Sequencing used PBMCs, mostly from graft donor cells, obtained 360 days after TCRalphabeta/CD19-depleted stem cell transplant. The chain carries TRBV6-6 and TRBJ2-1; 12 bases line up with TRBD2. The CDR3 reads CASLAGGKNEQFF. The CDR3 nucleotides are TGTGCCAGTCTAGCGGGAGGGAAAAATGAGCAGTTCTTC.